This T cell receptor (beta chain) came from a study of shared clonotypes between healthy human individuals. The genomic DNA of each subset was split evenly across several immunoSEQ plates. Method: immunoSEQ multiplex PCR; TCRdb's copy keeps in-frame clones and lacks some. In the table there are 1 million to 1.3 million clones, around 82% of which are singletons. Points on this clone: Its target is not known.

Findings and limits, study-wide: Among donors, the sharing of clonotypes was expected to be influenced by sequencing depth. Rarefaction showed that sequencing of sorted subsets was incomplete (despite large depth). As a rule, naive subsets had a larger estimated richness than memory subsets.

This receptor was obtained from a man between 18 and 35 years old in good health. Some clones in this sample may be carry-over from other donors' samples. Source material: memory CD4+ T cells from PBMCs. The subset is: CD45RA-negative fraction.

In nucleotides, the CDR3 is TGCGCCAGCAGAACCGGGACAGGGGGCACAGATACGCAGTATTTT. Its protein product is CASRTGTGGTDTQYF. The chain joins TRBV5-1 to TRBJ2-3; TRBD1 agrees at 10 bases. With 5 bases clipped from V and 1 base from J, the junction kept 4 bases outside the gene matches. Per germline, CDR1 SGHRS and CDR2 YFSETQ. The CDR3 covers 15 residues.